This record covers a single T cell receptor (beta chain). There is no known antigen for this receptor. Base qualities are missing; no much larger clone stands one base away. The data derive from a study of early T cells in non-severe SARS-CoV-2 infection listed by TCRdb under 2021. Describing the broader study: Because TCR sequencing relied on bulk RNA taken from unsorted whole blood, pairing of alpha and beta chains was not possible. The investigation overall reported the following: Matching against VDJdb was skewed toward anti-spike CD8 responses, likely underestimated virus-specific expansions, and missed private and CD4 specificities.

Library preparation used 5' RACE. The instrument given in TCRdb is NextSeq 500. The TCR library protocol attached unique molecular identifiers to individual cDNA molecules to correct for sequencing error and PCR bias. Sequencing covered both TCR alpha and beta chains, and within each sample the abundances of alpha and beta sequences were tightly co-correlated. The published analysis was carried out like this. V gene, J gene and CDR3 annotation of TCR sequences was performed with Decombinator V4. Expanded TCRs were defined as changing significantly between any two time points under a Poisson model with p below 0.0001. TCR abundances were normalised to the total number of TCRs sequenced per sample and expressed as counts per million. MAIT TCRs were defined by TRAV1-2 paired with TRAJ12, TRAJ20 or TRAJ33, and iNKT TCRs by TRAV10 paired with TRAJ18. VDJdb, accessed 1 November 2021, was searched for CMV, EBV and SARS-CoV-2 annotated TCRs, excluding TCRs annotated for multiple antigens. Clones were called with MiXCR by TCRdb after fastp trimmed the public reads at Q25, and only in-frame beta chains were retained. Identical CDR3 protein sequences are pooled into one entry, listed with their most common genes and DNA. The V and J calls, along with clone size, are taken from TCRdb and not from the paper's own processing. The sample records tens of thousands of distinct CDR3 sequences, 6.5% to 7.5% of which are singletons. The biggest ten clones account for approximately 5.5% of the sample.

This was a case-control study nested in a cohort of healthcare workers in London, UK, who had nasopharyngeal swab PCR tests and blood samples taken every week. Between 23 and 31 March 2020, the week of the UK lockdown, healthcare workers were enrolled and then followed up weekly for as long as 16 weeks. The V and J ends are trimmed by 0 bases and 1 base, leaving 7 bases between them. Measured from the cysteine to the phenylalanine, the CDR3 is 13 residues long. Only the CDR3 region is kept as DNA, spanning 39 bases read in frame from base 1. CDR1 and CDR2, per the germline V gene (reference sequence), are DFQATT and SNEGSKA.

The clonotype originates from an adult who was a healthcare worker with PCR-confirmed SARS-CoV-2 infection or an uninfected control (not recorded which). The chain was built from TRBV20-1 and TRBJ2-7; the D gene is perhaps TRBD1, on 6 matching bases. The sample was whole blood, taken at baseline. The nucleotides read TGCAGTGCTAGAGATGGACAGTCCTACGAGCAGTACTTC. It specifies CSARDGQSYEQYF.